Listed here is a single T cell receptor (beta chain). CDR3 length equals 15 residues. From germline, CDR1 is LNHDA and CDR2 SQIVND (reference sequence). The junction had 6 bases not matched to a gene; V was cut back by 2 bases and J by 5 bases. The data belong to a study of blood T cell repertoires in COVID-19. Generated by immunoSEQ multiplex PCR, the TCRdb table keeps only in-frame clones and is missing some. Of 300,000 to 400,000 clones in the sample, about 88% were seen once. The V gene is TRBV19, the J gene TRBJ1-5; the match to TRBD1 covers 7 bases. Sequencing was done on a sample of PBMCs or T cells enriched from blood (not recorded which). This clonotype was sampled from a woman aged 18-35 years who had recovered from COVID-19. CDR3 in DNA: TGTGCCAGTAGTATACGAGGGGGCGCATATCAGCCCCAGCATTTT. Amino acid sequence: CASSIRGGAYQPQHF.